The clone carrying this T cell receptor beta chain was counted a single time. This sample is part of a study of blood T cell repertoires in COVID-19. At the level of the study: COVID-19 samples collected from the United States, Italy and Spain covered acute and convalescent phases. The analysed material was cDNA or gDNA that came from T cells, B-cell-depleted T cells, or PBMCs.

V shed 4 bases, J shed 2 bases, and the junction held 4 bases outside the gene matches. CDR1 and CDR2 (germline): GTSNPN, SVGIG (reference sequence). This CDR3 is 13 amino acids long. As processed by the authors: Using reference gene primer amplification, nucleated cell counts were estimated. Profiling relied on immunoSEQ multiplex PCR, and the TCRdb table lists in-frame clones only, not all of them. From that table come the V and J calls and clone size; the DNA was used to work out D and trimming. This repertoire shows 150,000 to 200,000 clones, more than 75% found once; its top ten account for less than 5.5%.

This receptor was identified in a human donor in a cohort sampled during active COVID-19. The specimen was peripheral blood. The chain employs TRBV30 and TRBJ1-1, with 7 bases matching TRBD1. CDR3 loop: CAWTQGRNTEAFF. The CDR3 region has the DNA TGTGCCTGGACACAGGGGCGAAACACTGAAGCTTTCTTT.